Below, 10 T cell receptor beta chains from the same sample are listed, as sequenced in a study of cytomegalovirus exposure and HLA in healthy donors. Vbeta (60) and Jbeta (13) primers were used in the PCR. Assay used: immunoSEQ multiplex PCR; TCRdb lists only in-frame clones, some missing. The sample lists 180,000 or so clones; 78% were seen once. The sequenced sample consisted of PBMCs. The receptor set was obtained from a female donor in good health and CMV-seronegative.

The chain recombines TRBV6-5 with TRBJ1-2, with 9 bases that match TRBD1. V shed 6 bases and J 4 bases; nucleotides not matched to a gene: 9. Germline-derived CDR1 and CDR2 are MNHEY and SVGAGI. The CDR3 runs to 15 residues. The CDR3 region is CASSPDRGFFYGYTF. The CDR3 DNA follows: TGTGCCAGCAGCCCAGACAGGGGGTTCTTCTATGGCTACACCTTC.

The chain joins TRBV6-1 to TRBJ1-2; TRBD1 might be the D (5 bases). The V and J ends lost 4 bases and 1 base respectively, with 19 bases between them. CDR3 size: 17 residues. Germline-derived CDR1 and CDR2 are MNHNS and SASEGT. The CDR3 DNA sequence: TGTGCCAGCAGTGGATACAACCCAGGGATGGGTAACTATGGCTACACCTTC. Its translation: CASSGYNPGMGNYGYTF.

The chain combines TRBV5-1 with TRBJ2-7, with D tentatively TRBD2 (7 bases). V lost 4 bases, J lost 0 bases, and 14 bases lay in between. This CDR3 contains 15 residues. Germline CDR1 SGHRS, CDR2 YFSETQ. Here the CDR3 reads CASSEGGRSSYEQYF. CDR3 DNA sequence: TGCGCCAGCAGCGAGGGGGGGCGGAGCTCCTACGAGCAGTACTTC.

This chain joins TRBV5-1 and TRBJ2-2, with unresolved D. Germline V gives CDR1 SGHRS, CDR2 YFSETQ. The CDR3 runs to 12 residues. Deletions cut 0 bases from V and 9 bases from J, with 6 bases between. CDR3 DNA: TGCGCCAGCAGCTTGGCTGGCAGGGAGCTGTTTTTT. Translating it yields CASSLAGRELFF.

This chain links TRBV14 with TRBJ2-2; 14 bases are shared with TRBD2. The J segment lost 0 bases and the V segment lost 3 bases, leaving 6 bases of the junction unmatched. Germline V CDR1 and CDR2: SGHDN, FVKESK. There are 19 residues in the CDR3. Written as DNA, the CDR3 is TGTGCCAGCAGCCACCCTCGGACTAGCGGGAGGTCGAACACCGGGGAGCTGTTTTTT. This gives the protein CASSHPRTSGRSNTGELFF.

Regarding this clone: This likely traces to a read error, being one base from a far larger clone. The chain couples TRBV27 to TRBJ2-3, with D unresolved. The CDR3 sequence is 13 residues long. Germline V gene data show CDR1 as MNHEY and CDR2 as SMNVEV (reference sequence). CDR3 sequence: CTSSLLPPDTQYF. CDR3 nucleotides: TGTACCAGCAGTTTACTCCCCCCAGATACGCAGTATTTT.

This clone was observed a few times. V is TRBV19 and J is TRBJ1-2; maybe TRBD1 (5 bases). The CDR3 runs to 15 residues. The germline V and J ends were trimmed by 3 bases and 3 bases, with 14 bases remaining between them. Germline V gene lookup returns CDR1 LNHDA and CDR2 SQIVND (reference sequence). The CDR3 spells CASSISGSRDYGYTF. The CDR3 bases are TGTGCCAGTAGTATTTCAGGGTCAAGGGACTATGGCTACACCTTC.

The chain couples TRBV30 to TRBJ1-4; no reliable D call. Germline values: CDR1 GTSNPN, CDR2 SVGIG (reference sequence). The CDR3 spans 13 residues. V lost 0 bases and J 8 bases, leaving 10 bases between the germline ends. CDR3 sequence (DNA): TGTGCCTGGAGTGTAATAGGAGGCGAAAAACTGTTTTTT. Amino acids: CAWSVIGGEKLFF.

J is TRBJ1-1 and V is TRBV5-1; possibly TRBD1 for D (6 bases). The germline V gene encodes CDR1 SGHRS and CDR2 YFSETQ. V lost 2 bases, J lost 3 bases, and 11 bases lay in between. This CDR3 region has 14 residues. The DNA for the CDR3 is TGCGCCAGCAGCTTACAGGGCCTGGACACTGAAGCTTTCTTT. Amino acids: CASSLQGLDTEAFF. The variable domain in full, completed from reference TRBV5-1 and TRBJ1-1, reads KAGVTQTPRYLIKTRGQQVTLSCSPISGHRSVSWYQQTPGQGLQFLFEYFSETQRNKGNFPGRFSGRQFSNSRSEMNVSTLELGDSALYLCASSLQGLDTEAFFGQGTRLTVV.

The rearrangement uses TRBV7-6 and TRBJ1-3; 8 bases map to TRBD1. The germline gives CDR1 SGHVS, CDR2 FNYEAQ. Unmatched junction bases numbered 6, after V lost 2 bases and J lost 0 bases. The CDR3 has 17 residues. The CDR3 DNA is TGTGCCAGCAGCTTACGGACAGGGCTTTACTCTGGAAACACCATATATTTT. This translates into CASSLRTGLYSGNTIYF.